These 26 T cell receptor beta chains originate from one sample sequenced in a study of control samples from healthy donors and cancer patients. Profiled with immunoSEQ multiplex PCR; TCRdb holds only in-frame clones, not every one. Of approximately 94,000 clones listed, approximately 86% are singletons. The specimen was blood. These TCRs come from a woman in her fifties or sixties in good health.

The J gene is TRBJ2-3, the V gene TRBV5-1; perhaps TRBD1 as D (5 bases). The CDR3 contains 13 residues. Trimming stripped 2 bases from V and 5 bases from J, with 9 bases between. The V gene's germline CDR1 is SGHRS and CDR2 YFSETQ. The CDR3 DNA reads as TGCGCCAGCAGCTTACAGGCCGGAGATACGCAGTATTTT. Translating it yields CASSLQAGDTQYF.

The rearrangement joins TRBV10-3 to TRBJ1-2, with 10 nucleotides matching TRBD1. Germline trimming cut 8 bases from V and 2 bases from J; bases unmatched to any gene: 2. The CDR3 is 13 amino acids. Germline V CDR1 and CDR2: ENHRY, SYGVKD. In nucleotides, the CDR3 is TGTGCCATCGGGGGACAGGGGAACTATGGCTACACCTTC. It yields the protein CAIGGQGNYGYTF.

The chain carries TRBV14 and TRBJ1-2, with D unresolved. The V gene's germline CDR1 is SGHDN and CDR2 FVKESK. This CDR3 has 13 residues. Trimming pared 0 bases from V and 5 bases from J, leaving 7 bases between. CDR3: CASSQDTVYGYTF. CDR3 bases: TGTGCCAGCAGCCAAGATACGGTTTATGGCTACACCTTC. Supplemented by reference TRBV14 and TRBJ1-2, the full variable domain reads EAGVTQFPSHSVIEKGQTVTLRCDPISGHDNLYWYRRVMGKEIKFLLHFVKESKQDESGMPNNRFLAERTGGTYSTLKVQPAELEDSGVYFCASSQDTVYGYTFGSGTRLTVV.

The table lists this clone with a few counts. The chain uses TRBV6-2 or TRBV6-3 and TRBJ2-3, with TRBD2 as a possible D gene (6 bases). Between the trimmed V and J ends, which lost 5 bases and 2 bases, there was a span of 11 bases. CDR3 size: 14 residues. The V gene's germline CDR1 is MNHEY and CDR2 SVGEGT. Here the CDR3 DNA reads TGTGCCAGCAGTCTGGCGGGACCCACAGATACGCAGTATTTT. Amino acids: CASSLAGPTDTQYF.

This rearrangement joins TRBV3-1 (or the pseudogene TRBV3-2) to TRBJ2-5, with D perhaps TRBD1 (6 bases). The CDR3 consists of 15 residues. Looked up from germline, CDR1 is LGHDT and CDR2 is YNNKEL (reference sequence). The germline V and J ends were trimmed by 0 bases and 5 bases, with 13 bases remaining between them. The CDR3 sequence is CASSQEQGWGETQYF. For the CDR3, the DNA is TGTGCCAGCAGCCAAGAGCAGGGGTGGGGGGAGACCCAGTACTTC.

The chain combines TRBV6-5 with TRBJ2-5; D unclear. Germline V gives CDR1 MNHEY, CDR2 SVGAGI. V lost 0 bases to trimming and J lost 2 bases, with 10 bases between them. The CDR3 consists of 15 residues. The CDR3 nucleotides are TGTGCCAGCAGTTACTCCATTGCCCTTCAAGAGACCCAGTACTTC. This gives the protein CASSYSIALQETQYF.

The V and J genes are TRBV27 and TRBJ1-3; D unresolved. The V and J ends lost 3 bases and 2 bases respectively, with 14 bases between them. This CDR3 comprises 16 residues. CDR1 is MNHEY and CDR2 is SMNVEV in the germline V gene (reference sequence). For the CDR3, the DNA is TGTGCCAGCAGTTTTACGGGTCTCGATCCTGGAAACACCATATATTTT. This codes for CASSFTGLDPGNTIYF.

The chain recombines TRBV7-2 with TRBJ2-1, with 13 bases matching TRBD2. CDR3 size: 18 residues. V dropped 6 bases and J dropped 6; count of bases not matched to a gene: 14. Germline CDR1 reads SGHTA; CDR2 reads FQGNSA. The CDR3 loop reads CASRQSTLGTSGINEQFF. DNA of the CDR3: TGTGCCAGCAGGCAATCAACTCTCGGGACTAGCGGGATCAATGAGCAGTTCTTC.

The chain combines TRBV19 with TRBJ2-7; 9 bases are a match to TRBD2. Germline V gene data show CDR1 as LNHDA and CDR2 as SQIVND (reference sequence). V shed 6 bases, J shed 1 base, and the junction held 4 bases outside the gene matches. This CDR3 comprises 14 residues. CDR3 in DNA: TGTGCCAGTAGCGCAGCGGGAGGATCCTACGAGCAGTACTTC. The encoded protein is CASSAAGGSYEQYF.

This clone has a single count. This rearrangement joins TRBV12-3 or TRBV12-4 to TRBJ1-2; TRBD1 matches at 9 bases. This CDR3 contains 13 residues. V shed 6 bases, J shed 8 bases, and the junction held 7 bases outside the gene matches. The CDR3 nucleotides read TGTGCCAGCAGAGTACAGGGGGCGAGAGGCTACACCTTC. Its protein is CASRVQGARGYTF.

There are many counts of this clone. V is TRBV7-9 and J is TRBJ2-7, with a weak D call TRBD1 (5 bases). The CDR3 consists of 15 residues. The germline V and J ends were trimmed by 5 bases and 0 bases, with 14 bases remaining between them. CDR1 is SEHNR and CDR2 is FQNEAQ in the germline V gene (reference sequence). The CDR3 sequence: CASSLPQGTSYEQYF. The CDR3 nucleotides read TGTGCCAGCAGCCTACCCCAGGGCACCTCCTACGAGCAGTACTTC. Complete variable domain (other parts from reference TRBV7-9 and TRBJ2-7): DTGVSQNPRHKITKRGQNVTFRCDPISEHNRLYWYRQTLGQGPEFLTYFQNEAQLEKSRLLSDRFSAERPKGSFSTLEIQRTEQGDSAMYLCASSLPQGTSYEQYFGPGTRLTVT.

The chain links TRBV7-6 to TRBJ2-4, with D possibly TRBD1 on 5 matching bases. V shed 0 bases and J shed 0 bases, with 9 bases lying between them. The CDR3 contains 16 residues. CDR1 and CDR2 from the germline V gene are SGHVS and FNYEAQ. CDR3 protein: CASSLAPGLAKNIQYF. In DNA form, the CDR3 reads TGTGCCAGCAGCTTAGCCCCAGGGCTAGCCAAAAACATTCAGTACTTC.

The gene calls are TRBV11-3 and TRBJ2-1; 9 nucleotides match TRBD2. Germline values: CDR1 SGHNT, CDR2 YENEEA. V shed 5 bases, J shed 7 bases, and the junction held 15 bases outside the gene matches. The CDR3 covers 17 residues. The CDR3, as DNA: TGTGCCAGCAGCCGCCGTACAGTGGGCGGGAGGGCGAATGAGCAGTTCTTC. Protein product: CASSRRTVGGRANEQFF.

This chain links TRBV6-2 or TRBV6-3 with TRBJ2-7, with 8 bases fitting TRBD2. Germline V lookup: CDR1 MNHEY, CDR2 SVGEGT. V was pared by 5 bases and J by 0 bases, with 9 bases of the junction left unmatched. The CDR3 has 16 amino acids. The CDR3 is CASSALAAPRSYEQYF. The CDR3 DNA reads TGTGCCAGCAGTGCACTAGCGGCTCCCCGCTCCTACGAGCAGTACTTC.

The V gene is TRBV3-1 (or the pseudogene TRBV3-2), the J gene TRBJ2-1, with D tentatively TRBD2 (5 bases). Trimming pared 0 bases from V and 2 bases from J, leaving 14 bases between. This CDR3 spans 17 amino acids. Germline V gene sequence: CDR1 LGHDT, CDR2 YNNKEL (reference sequence). This chain's CDR3 is CASSQDAPGGPYNEQFF. CDR3 DNA sequence: TGTGCCAGCAGCCAAGATGCGCCCGGAGGACCCTACAATGAGCAGTTCTTC.

This chain joins TRBV9 and TRBJ1-6; no definite D call. V lost 7 bases and J lost 7, with 9 bases in between. The germline V gene encodes CDR1 SGDLS and CDR2 YYNGEE. This CDR3 spans 12 amino acids. The CDR3 sequence: CASSRTNSPLHF. CDR3 sequence (DNA): TGTGCCAGCTCTAGGACCAATTCACCCCTCCACTTT.

The chain couples TRBV6-2 or TRBV6-3 to TRBJ2-7; maybe TRBD2 (5 bases). Germline CDR1 reads MNHEY; CDR2 reads SVGEGT. Trimming took 6 bases from V and 2 from J, leaving 17 bases between them. The CDR3 sequence is 15 residues long. In DNA, the CDR3 is TGTGCCAGCAGCTTCCTTTCGCGGAGGCCCTACGAGCAGTACTTC. This translates into CASSFLSRRPYEQYF.

The rearrangement joins TRBV14 to TRBJ1-4; 7 bases map to TRBD1. The CDR3 spans 14 residues. Germline CDR1 is SGHDN and CDR2 is FVKESK. J lost 11 bases, V lost 0 bases, and 6 bases had no gene match. CDR3 sequence: CASSQEVRGGKLFF. The CDR3 DNA reads as TGTGCCAGCAGCCAAGAAGTCAGGGGGGGGAAACTGTTTTTT.

This chain connects TRBV18 to TRBJ2-1, with TRBD1 identical over 8 bases. V dropped 5 bases and J dropped 7; count of bases not matched to a gene: 4. The CDR3 consists of 13 residues. CDR1 is KGHSH, CDR2 LQKENI, per germline. The CDR3 region is CASSSDRVNEQFF. In DNA, the CDR3 is TGTGCCAGCTCATCGGACAGGGTTAATGAGCAGTTCTTC.

V gene TRBV5-4 combines with J gene TRBJ2-5, with 14 bases that match TRBD2. Germline values: CDR1 SGHNT, CDR2 YYREEE (reference sequence). This CDR3 spans 17 amino acids. J was trimmed by 5 bases and V by 3 bases; bases with no gene match: 9. As DNA, the CDR3 is TGTGCCAGCAGCTCCTTGACTAGCGGGAGGGTCGGGGAGACCCAGTACTTC. The encoded protein is CASSSLTSGRVGETQYF.

The chain recombines TRBV29-1 with TRBJ1-1; D might be TRBD1 (6 bases). V was trimmed by 7 bases and J by 0 bases, leaving 15 bases between them. CDR1 and CDR2 from the germline V gene are SQVTM and ANQGSEA. The CDR3 is made up of 14 amino acids. The CDR3 region has the DNA TGCAGCGCCACTCGGACAGTAATGAACACTGAAGCTTTCTTT. This gives the protein CSATRTVMNTEAFF.

The chain employs TRBV18 and TRBJ1-5; D not resolved. In germline, CDR1 is KGHSH, CDR2 LQKENI. The CDR3 consists of 12 residues. Trimming removed 3 bases at V and 4 bases at J, with 4 bases between. CDR3 sequence (DNA): TGTGCCAGCTCACCCAATAATCAGCCCCAGCATTTT. As protein: CASSPNNQPQHF.

The chain carries TRBV14 and TRBJ1-1; D gene unclear. The germline V and J ends were trimmed by 4 bases and 4 bases, with 16 bases remaining between them. The CDR3 has 15 amino acids. Germline V gene sequence: CDR1 SGHDN, CDR2 FVKESK. CDR3 sequence (DNA): TGTGCCAGCAGCCCACCTCGAGGGAGGGTCACTGAAGCTTTCTTT. It translates to CASSPPRGRVTEAFF.

V and J are TRBV5-6 and TRBJ2-7; a weak D match, TRBD2 (6 bases). Germline values: CDR1 SGHDT, CDR2 YYEEEE. This CDR3 has 13 residues. V dropped 0 bases and J dropped 6 bases, with 10 bases sitting between them. As DNA, the CDR3 is TGTGCCAGCAGCTTGGAGTTAGCGGTCGAGCAGTACTTC. Its protein product is CASSLELAVEQYF.

This clone was observed a single time. V usage is TRBV4-3 and J usage is TRBJ2-4; D may correspond to TRBD1 or TRBD2 (5 bases each). In germline, CDR1 is LGHNA, CDR2 YSLEER. This CDR3 spans 16 amino acids. Trimming took off 2 bases at V and 6 bases at J, with 17 bases between the two ends. The DNA of the CDR3 is TGCGCCAGCAGCCAACAAGCCGGGACCCCGGGAAACATTCAGTACTTC. Its protein product is CASSQQAGTPGNIQYF.

The V and J genes are TRBV27 and TRBJ2-5; 11 bases map to TRBD1. This CDR3 contains 14 residues. CDR1 and CDR2 (germline): MNHEY, SMNVEV (reference sequence). Trimming took 5 bases from V and 8 from J; bases not matched to a gene: 7. Written as DNA, the CDR3 is TGTGCCAGCAGTCCCCGGACAGGGGGCGAAACCCAGTACTTC. Protein sequence: CASSPRTGGETQYF.